Sequencing of this TCR beta chain was carried out in a study of blood T cell repertoires in COVID-19. Trimming removed 5 bases from V and 7 bases from J; junction bases left unmatched: 5. Germline V gene lookup returns CDR1 MDHEN and CDR2 SYDVKM. This CDR3 is 14 amino acids long. Sequencing was performed with immunoSEQ multiplex PCR; in TCRdb, only in-frame clones are kept and a portion is missing. The table records 150,000 or so clones, 84% of them present only once. This chain joins TRBV28 and TRBJ2-2; 9 bases align to TRBD1. The sequencing input was peripheral blood. The origin of this receptor is a man between 18 and 35 years old with active or convalescent COVID-19. CDR3 nucleotide sequence: TGTGCCAGCAGTCTACAGGGGGCGATCGGGGAGCTGTTTTTT. Translation gives CASSLQGAIGELFF.